Following are 8 T cell receptor beta chains from one sample sequenced in a study of T cells after yellow fever vaccination. TCRdb reanalysed the 5' RACE reads using MiXCR and keeps one entry per CDR3 protein. Of 450,000 to 600,000 distinct CDR3 sequences listed, around a sixth are singletons. This sample comprised PBMCs, obtained 4 to 5 days after the first yellow fever vaccination. The receptors stem from a young man who received the YFV17D yellow fever vaccine.

The chain is built from TRBV15 and TRBJ2-5; D may be TRBD1 or TRBD2 (5 bases each). Germline V CDR1 and CDR2: LNHNV, YYDKDF (reference sequence). The CDR3 contains 15 residues. The V end lost 5 bases, the J end lost 5 bases, and 18 bases lay between the germline ends. The CDR3 DNA is TGTGCCACCAGCGGACACCGGGGCCGGGCGGAGACCCAGTACTTC. Its protein is CATSGHRGRAETQYF.

V usage is TRBV6-5 and J usage is TRBJ1-2; unclear D gene. This CDR3 has 16 residues. The germline CDR1 and CDR2 sequences are MNHEY and SVGAGI. V dropped 0 bases and J dropped 3 bases, with 14 bases sitting between them. The CDR3 coding sequence is TGTGCCAGCAGTTACTCTGGCAGGCCAGGCGACTATGGCTACACCTTC. Amino acid sequence: CASSYSGRPGDYGYTF.

In its sample, this clonotype was seen a few times. V and J are TRBV7-3 and TRBJ2-5; D possibly matches TRBD1 or TRBD2 (5 bases each). In germline, CDR1 is SGHTA, CDR2 FQGTGA. The germline V and J ends were trimmed by 0 bases and 5 bases, with 10 bases remaining between them. CDR3 size: 14 residues. This CDR3 is CASSLTGEAETQYF. The CDR3, as DNA: TGTGCCAGCAGCTTAACGGGGGAAGCGGAGACCCAGTACTTC.

Here the CDR3 reads CASSQGTGGASKNIQYF. In DNA, the CDR3 is TGTGCCAGCAGCCAAGGGACAGGGGGCGCGTCCAAAAACATTCAGTACTTC. The chain uses TRBV7-2 and TRBJ2-4; 12 bases are shared with TRBD1. Germline CDR1 and CDR2: SGHTA and FQGNSA. The CDR3 has 17 residues. V was clipped by 5 bases and J by 2 bases; unmatched bases: 7.

V gene TRBV20-1 combines with J gene TRBJ2-5, with TRBD2 identical over 11 bases. J lost 2 bases, V lost 3 bases, and 8 bases had no gene match. Germline loops: CDR1 DFQATT, CDR2 SNEGSKA (reference sequence). The CDR3 length is 16 residues. The CDR3 DNA is TGCAGTGCTAGGGGGTCTAGCGGGGGGAGACAAGAGACCCAGTACTTC. Protein product: CSARGSSGGRQETQYF.

This clonotype occurred a few times. The chain links TRBV12-5 to TRBJ2-5, with D hard to call. The length of the CDR3 is 13 residues. In germline, CDR1 is LGHNT, CDR2 FRNRAP. Trimming left V 6 bases short and J 4 bases short, with 12 bases between. The CDR3 sequence: CASGPEAPETQYF. The CDR3 bases are TGTGCTAGTGGACCAGAGGCCCCAGAGACCCAGTACTTC.

The table lists this clonotype with a few counts. The V and J genes are TRBV11-2 and TRBJ1-1; the D is unclear. The CDR3 sequence is 12 residues long. With 2 bases removed from V and 7 bases from J, the gap between germline ends came to 8 bases. Germline CDR1 is SGHAT and CDR2 is FQNNGV. This CDR3 is CASSLTVREAFF. In nucleotides, the CDR3 is TGTGCCAGCAGCTTAACGGTTCGTGAAGCTTTCTTT.

This clonotype was observed a handful of times. The CDR3 spells CASSQGFRTRSYEQYF. Here the CDR3 DNA reads TGCGCCAGCAGCCAAGGTTTTCGAACCCGCTCCTACGAGCAGTACTTC. The chain links TRBV4-1 to TRBJ2-7; no definite D call. From germline, CDR1 is MGHRA and CDR2 YSYEKL. The V end was cut by 1 base, the J end by 0 bases, with 13 bases between. This CDR3 comprises 16 residues.